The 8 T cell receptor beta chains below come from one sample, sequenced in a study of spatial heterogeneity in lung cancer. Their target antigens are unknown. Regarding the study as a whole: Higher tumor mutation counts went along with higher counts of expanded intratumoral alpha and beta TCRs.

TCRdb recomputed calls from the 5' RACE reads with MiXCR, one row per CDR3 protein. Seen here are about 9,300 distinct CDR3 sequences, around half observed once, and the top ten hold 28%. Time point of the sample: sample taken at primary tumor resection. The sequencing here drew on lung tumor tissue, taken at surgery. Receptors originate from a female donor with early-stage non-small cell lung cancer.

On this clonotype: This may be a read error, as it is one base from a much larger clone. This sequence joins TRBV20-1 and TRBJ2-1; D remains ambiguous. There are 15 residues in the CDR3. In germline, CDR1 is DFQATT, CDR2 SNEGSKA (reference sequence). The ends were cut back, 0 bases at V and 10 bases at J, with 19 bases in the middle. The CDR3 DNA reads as TGCAGTGCTAGAGACGTGGCCCCCTACTCCTACGAGCAGTTCTTC. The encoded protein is CSARDVAPYSYEQFF.

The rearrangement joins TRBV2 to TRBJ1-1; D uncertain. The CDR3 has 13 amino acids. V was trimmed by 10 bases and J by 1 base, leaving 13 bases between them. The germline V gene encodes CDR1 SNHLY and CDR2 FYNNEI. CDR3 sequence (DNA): TGTGCCACCCACGGCGAATCGAACACTGAAGCTTTCTTT. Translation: CATHGESNTEAFF.

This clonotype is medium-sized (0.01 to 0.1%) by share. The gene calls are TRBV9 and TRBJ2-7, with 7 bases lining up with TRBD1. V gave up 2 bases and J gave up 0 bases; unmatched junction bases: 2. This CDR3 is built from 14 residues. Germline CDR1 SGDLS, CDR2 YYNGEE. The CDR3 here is CASSVRDSSYEQYF. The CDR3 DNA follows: TGTGCCAGCAGCGTCCGGGACAGCTCCTACGAGCAGTACTTC. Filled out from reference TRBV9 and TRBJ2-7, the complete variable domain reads DSGVTQTPKHLITATGQRVTLRCSPRSGDLSVYWYQQSLDQGLQFLIQYYNGEERAKGNILERFSAQQFPDLHSELNLSSLELGDSALYFCASSVRDSSYEQYFGPGTRLTVT.

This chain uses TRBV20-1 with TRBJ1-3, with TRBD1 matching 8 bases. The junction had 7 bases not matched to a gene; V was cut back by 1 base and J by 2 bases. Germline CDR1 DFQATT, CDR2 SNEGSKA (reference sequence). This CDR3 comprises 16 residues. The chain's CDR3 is CSARVSKGQAGNTIYF. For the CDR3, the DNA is TGCAGTGCTAGAGTTAGTAAGGGACAGGCTGGAAACACCATATATTTT.

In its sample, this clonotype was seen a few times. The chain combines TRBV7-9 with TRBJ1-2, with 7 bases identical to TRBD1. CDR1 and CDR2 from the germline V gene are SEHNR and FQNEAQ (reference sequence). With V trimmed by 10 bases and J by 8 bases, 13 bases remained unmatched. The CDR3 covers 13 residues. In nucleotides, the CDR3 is TGTGCCACCCAAACAGGGGAGGGTAGAGGCTACACCTTC. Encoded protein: CATQTGEGRGYTF.

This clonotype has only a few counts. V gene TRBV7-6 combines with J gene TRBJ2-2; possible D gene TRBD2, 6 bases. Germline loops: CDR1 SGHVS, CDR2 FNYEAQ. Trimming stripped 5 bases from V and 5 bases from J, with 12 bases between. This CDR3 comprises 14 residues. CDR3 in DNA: TGTGCCAGCAGCATAACGGCGGGGACCGGGGAGCTGTTTTTT. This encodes CASSITAGTGELFF.

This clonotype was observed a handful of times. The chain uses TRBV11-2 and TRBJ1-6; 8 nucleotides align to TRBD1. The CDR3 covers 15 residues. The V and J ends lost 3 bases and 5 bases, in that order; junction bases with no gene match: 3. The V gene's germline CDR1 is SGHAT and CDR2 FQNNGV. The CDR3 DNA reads TGTGCCAGCAGCTTGGACAGGGAAGATAATTCACCCCTCCACTTT. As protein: CASSLDREDNSPLHF.

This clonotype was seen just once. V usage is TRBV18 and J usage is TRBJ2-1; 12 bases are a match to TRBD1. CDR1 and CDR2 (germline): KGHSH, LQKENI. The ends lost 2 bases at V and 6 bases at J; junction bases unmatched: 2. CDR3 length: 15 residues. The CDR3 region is CASSPGTGGRNEQFF. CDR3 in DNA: TGTGCCAGCTCACCAGGGACAGGGGGCCGCAATGAGCAGTTCTTC. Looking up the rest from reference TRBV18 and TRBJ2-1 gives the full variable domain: NAGVMQNPRHLVRRRGQEARLRCSPMKGHSHVYWYRQLPEEGLKFMVYLQKENIIDESGMPKERFSAEFPKEGPSILRIQQVVRGDSAAYFCASSPGTGGRNEQFFGPGTRLTVL.